This is a list of T cell receptor beta chains from one sample in a study of control samples from healthy donors and cancer patients. Sequenced by immunoSEQ multiplex PCR; TCRdb stores in-frame clones only, minus some. This table holds 30,000 to 35,000 clones, about 88% found once. The sample consisted of PBMCs. These receptors were taken from a middle-aged woman with lung cancer. Each CDR3 is given with its conserved first and last residue. D genes are given only for firm matches. Size is stated for part of the rows, as once, few or many counts, or as a class when the clone is expanded.

j_call v_call clone_size d_call cdr3_aa cdr3_nt
TRBJ1-5 TRBV5-5 - - CASSPLERDQPQHF TGTGCCAGCAGCCCCCTCGAGCGGGATCAGCCCCAGCATTTT
TRBJ1-5 TRBV7-9 - TRBD1 CASSPTGGNQPQHF TGTGCCAGCAGCCCGACAGGGGGGAATCAGCCCCAGCATTTT
TRBJ1-2 TRBV6-6 once - CASSVQRLYGYTF TGTGCCAGCAGTGTACAGAGGTTGTATGGCTACACCTTC
TRBJ2-5 TRBV9 - - CASSSGDIVQETQYF TGTGCCAGCAGCTCAGGGGACATTGTGCAAGAGACCCAGTACTTC
TRBJ2-1 TRBV9 - TRBD2 CASSLGGAGSYNEQFF TGTGCCAGCAGCCTCGGGGGGGCCGGGTCCTACAATGAGCAGTTCTTC
TRBJ1-2 TRBV4-2 - TRBD1 CASSQPGTGIVGYTF TGTGCCAGCAGCCAGCCCGGGACAGGGATCGTGGGCTACACCTTC
TRBJ1-1 TRBV10-3 - - CAIKENTEAFF TGTGCCATCAAAGAGAACACTGAAGCTTTCTTT
TRBJ1-5 TRBV24-1 - - CATEQGMGQPQHF TGTGCCACCGAACAGGGAATGGGTCAGCCCCAGCATTTT
TRBJ1-1 TRBV19 - - CASSTDERGGRVFF TGTGCCAGTAGTACCGACGAGAGGGGGGGGAGAGTTTTCTTT
TRBJ2-4 TRBV5-5 - TRBD1 CASSPTGIGLRAKNIQYF TGTGCCAGCAGCCCGACAGGGATCGGGTTAAGAGCCAAAAACATTCAGTACTTC
TRBJ1-3 TRBV9 - - CASSESSSGNTIYF TGTGCCAGCAGCGAGTCTAGCTCTGGAAACACCATATATTTT
TRBJ2-7 TRBV5-1 few TRBD1 CASSLAGGQSEQYF TGCGCCAGCAGCTTGGCAGGGGGCCAAAGCGAGCAGTACTTC
TRBJ2-3 TRBV3-1/TRBV3-2 - TRBD2 CARSHGGGGKRDTQYF TGTGCCCGCAGCCACGGGGGCGGGGGGAAGCGAGATACGCAGTATTTT
TRBJ1-3 TRBV4-2 - - CASSQDRGSSGNTIYF TGTGCCAGCAGCCAAGATCGTGGCAGCTCTGGAAACACCATATATTTT
TRBJ2-1 TRBV7-7 - TRBD1 CASSTGTGGYNEQFF TGTGCCAGCAGCACCGGGACAGGGGGCTACAATGAGCAGTTCTTC
TRBJ2-7 TRBV5-6 - TRBD1 CASSFRGTQGEQYF TGTGCCAGCAGCTTCAGGGGGACCCAAGGCGAGCAGTACTTC
TRBJ1-1 TRBV4-2 - - CASSQDTGSLMNTEAFF TGTGCCAGCAGCCAAGATACGGGCTCGCTTATGAACACTGAAGCTTTCTTT
TRBJ1-3 TRBV4-1 once - CASSPRNRAVDTIYF TGCGCCAGCAGCCCCAGAAACAGGGCGGTAGACACCATATATTTT
TRBJ2-3 TRBV2 - - CASSYGSDTQYF TGTGCCAGCAGCTACGGGTCAGATACGCAGTATTTT